These T cell receptor beta chains were read from a single sample in a study of cytomegalovirus exposure and HLA in healthy donors. The assay was immunoSEQ multiplex PCR, and TCRdb's table has in-frame clones only and misses some. In the table there are under 110,000 clones, roughly 74% of which are singletons. Specimen: PBMCs. These receptors were taken from a woman between 40 and 50 years old in good health and CMV-seronegative. Each CDR3 is given with its conserved first and last residue. Each record gives: clone size, D gene, V gene, J gene, CDR3 protein, CDR3 DNA. D genes are given only for firm matches. Size is omitted from some rows. Given values are once, few, many or a class for expanded clones.

-	TRBD2	TRBV5-4	TRBJ2-5	CASSFGGVRETQYF	TGTGCCAGCAGCTTCGGGGGGGTACGGGAGACCCAGTACTTC
-	-	TRBV29-1	TRBJ2-2	CSVEGGRSTGELFF	TGCAGCGTTGAAGGGGGCCGGAGCACCGGGGAGCTGTTTTTT
-	-	TRBV5-1	TRBJ2-2	CASSLESAENTGELFF	TGCGCCAGCAGCTTGGAGTCAGCGGAGAACACCGGGGAGCTGTTTTTT
-	-	TRBV10-3	TRBJ2-4	CAISEGGFLAKNIQYF	TGTGCCATCAGTGAGGGGGGCTTCTTAGCCAAAAACATTCAGTACTTC
once	-	TRBV7-9	TRBJ2-5	CASSPDSTQETQYF	TGTGCCAGCAGCCCGGACAGCACTCAAGAGACCCAGTACTTC
once	-	TRBV4-1	TRBJ2-3	CASSPEPLTDTQYF	TGCGCCAGCAGCCCTGAACCCCTAACAGATACGCAGTATTTT
-	-	TRBV7-9	TRBJ1-1	CASSLEVRGGAFF	TGTGCCAGCAGCCTGGAGGTGAGAGGGGGAGCTTTCTTT
-	TRBD1	TRBV9	TRBJ2-5	CASSLGQGAGQETQYF	TGTGCCAGCAGCCTGGGACAGGGGGCCGGGCAGGAGACCCAGTACTTC
-	TRBD2	TRBV9	TRBJ2-3	CASSVDSGSTDTQYF	TGTGCCAGCAGCGTTGATAGCGGGTCAACAGATACGCAGTATTTT
-	-	TRBV28	TRBJ2-7	CASSFAGFEQYF	TGTGCCAGCAGTTTTGCCGGGTTCGAGCAGTACTTC
few	-	TRBV5-1	TRBJ1-1	CATEKMPGQNTEAFF	TGCGCCACAGAAAAGATGCCGGGACAAAACACTGAAGCTTTCTTT
-	-	TRBV5-1	TRBJ1-2	CASSLAGGTPYGYTF	TGCGCCAGCAGCTTGGCAGGCGGGACTCCCTATGGCTACACCTTC
-	TRBD2	TRBV14	TRBJ2-6	CASSQDHGGIGANVLTF	TGTGCCAGCAGCCAAGATCACGGGGGGATTGGGGCCAACGTCCTGACTTTC
-	TRBD1	TRBV7-9	TRBJ1-2	CASSLVPEGQGNYGYTF	TGTGCCAGCAGCCTCGTCCCCGAAGGACAGGGTAACTATGGCTACACCTTC
-	TRBD1	TRBV7-2	TRBJ2-7	CASSLNRGPYEQYF	TGTGCCAGCAGCTTAAACAGGGGGCCATACGAGCAGTACTTC
once	TRBD1	TRBV5-5	TRBJ2-7	CASSLEGTGVGDEQYF	TGTGCCAGCAGCTTGGAAGGGACAGGGGTAGGGGACGAGCAGTACTTC
-	-	TRBV6-4	TRBJ2-3	CASSDGGATDTQYF	TGTGCCAGCAGTGACGGGGGGGCCACAGATACGCAGTATTTT
-	TRBD2	TRBV19	TRBJ2-3	CASSIRGGPDTQYF	TGTGCCAGTAGTATCCGGGGGGGCCCGGATACGCAGTATTTT
few	TRBD1	TRBV7-6	TRBJ2-2	CASSYRDRGQTGELFF	TGTGCCAGCAGCTACCGGGACAGGGGGCAAACCGGGGAGCTGTTTTTT
few	-	TRBV7-9	TRBJ2-3	CSSSLVETGRADTQYF	TGTTCCAGCAGCTTAGTCGAAACAGGGAGGGCAGATACGCAGTATTTT
once	TRBD2	TRBV7-2	TRBJ2-2	CASPSGGGLNTGELFF	TGTGCCAGCCCCTCCGGGGGGGGCTTGAACACCGGGGAGCTGTTTTTT
-	-	TRBV5-1	TRBJ1-5	CASSAAGGNQPQHF	TGCGCCAGCAGCGCGGCGGGGGGCAATCAGCCCCAGCATTTT
-	TRBD2	TRBV19	TRBJ2-3	CASSRIAGGFADTQYF	TGTGCCAGTTCCCGAATAGCGGGGGGTTTCGCAGATACGCAGTATTTT
-	TRBD2	TRBV30	TRBJ2-1	CAWSRGPGLATYEQFF	TGTGCCTGGAGTAGGGGACCGGGACTAGCGACCTATGAGCAGTTCTTC
once	-	TRBV4-1	TRBJ1-1	CASGYLGEGVEAFF	TGCGCCAGCGGCTATTTGGGGGAGGGGGTCGAGGCTTTCTTT
-	-	TRBV5-1	TRBJ2-7	CASSLEDTYEQYF	TGCGCCAGCAGCTTGGAAGACACGTACGAGCAGTACTTC
-	-	TRBV12-5	TRBJ1-6	CASGSFSGDYTLHF	TGTGCTAGTGGTTCATTTTCCGGGGACTATACCCTCCACTTT
-	-	TRBV4-3	TRBJ2-2	CASSHGDTGELFF	TGCGCCAGCAGCCACGGGGACACCGGGGAGCTGTTTTTT
-	-	TRBV19	TRBJ2-7	CASSIEDDGVHEQYF	TGTGCCAGTAGTATAGAGGATGACGGGGTGCACGAGCAGTACTTC
once	TRBD2	TRBV5-1	TRBJ2-3	CASSIGTSSSPTDTQYF	TGCGCCAGCAGCATAGGGACTAGCAGCTCCCCCACAGATACGCAGTATTTT
-	-	TRBV11-2	TRBJ2-5	CASSSRDTGAREQYF	TGTGCCAGCAGCTCCCGGGACACGGGAGCGCGGGAGCAGTACTTC
-	TRBD1	TRBV27	TRBJ2-5	CASSFHIRDRGLQETQYF	TGTGCCAGCAGCTTTCACATCCGGGACAGGGGACTCCAAGAGACCCAGTACTTC